Listed below are T cell receptor beta chains from one sample, sequenced in a study of blood T cell repertoires in COVID-19. Sequencing was performed with immunoSEQ multiplex PCR; in TCRdb, only in-frame clones are kept and a portion is missing. The sample yields 73,000 or so clones, around 88% seen once. Sequenced material: peripheral blood. The receptors come from a man in his fifties with active COVID-19. Both conserved end residues are part of each CDR3. D genes are given only for firm matches. A row's size may be missing; if present it is once, few, many or a size class.

j_call d_call clone_size cdr3_length v_call cdr3_aa cdr3_nt
TRBJ2-7 NA NA 13 TRBV12-5 CASGLGITYEQYF TGTGCTAGTGGCCTCGGGATAACCTACGAGCAGTACTTC
TRBJ2-7 NA once 11 TRBV20-1 CSARAILEQYF TGCAGTGCTAGAGCGATACTGGAGCAGTACTTC
TRBJ2-2 TRBD2 NA 15 TRBV7-6 CASSLASGGAGELFF TGTGCCAGCAGCTTAGCGAGCGGGGGGGCCGGGGAGCTGTTTTTT
TRBJ2-7 NA few 14 TRBV4-1 CASSQERDSYEQYF TGCGCCAGCAGCCAAGAGCGGGACTCCTACGAGCAGTACTTC
TRBJ1-4 NA NA 15 TRBV7-2 CASSSVLSRTEKLFF TGTGCCAGCAGCTCCGTTCTGAGTCGAACCGAAAAACTGTTTTTT
TRBJ1-1 NA NA 14 TRBV27 CATSRKGRYTEAFF TGTGCCACCTCAAGAAAGGGGAGGTACACTGAAGCTTTCTTT
TRBJ2-5 TRBD2 NA 16 TRBV19 CASSAWEAGAQETQYF TGTGCCAGTAGTGCTTGGGAAGCGGGGGCCCAAGAGACCCAGTACTTC
TRBJ2-2 NA NA 15 TRBV2 CASSLWAVNTGELFF TGTGCCAGCAGTCTCTGGGCAGTGAACACCGGGGAGCTGTTTTTT
TRBJ2-3 TRBD2 few 16 TRBV10-3 CAISETSGSGTDTQYF TGTGCCATCAGTGAGACTAGCGGGAGTGGCACAGATACGCAGTATTTT
TRBJ2-1 TRBD2 NA 20 TRBV9 CASSASGTSGGARSYNEQFF TGTGCCAGCAGCGCGTCCGGGACTAGCGGGGGGGCACGATCCTACAATGAGCAGTTCTTC
TRBJ1-1 TRBD1 NA 15 TRBV6-5 CASSSRDRVNTEAFF TGTGCCAGCAGTTCCCGGGACAGAGTGAACACTGAAGCTTTCTTT
TRBJ2-3 TRBD2 NA 15 TRBV5-1 CASSWTRSRPDTQYF TGCGCCAGCAGCTGGACTAGGTCCCGCCCAGATACGCAGTATTTT
TRBJ2-2 TRBD2 NA 14 TRBV30 CAWSVTSGTGELFF TGTGCCTGGAGTGTCACTAGCGGGACCGGGGAGCTGTTTTTT
TRBJ2-1 NA NA 15 TRBV7-9 CASSPNRATYNEQFF TGTGCCAGCAGCCCAAACAGAGCTACCTACAATGAGCAGTTCTTC
TRBJ2-5 TRBD1 NA 13 TRBV6-5 CASRETGGETQYF TGTGCCAGCAGAGAGACAGGGGGGGAGACCCAGTACTTC
TRBJ2-4 TRBD2 NA 13 TRBV7-2 CASSPRQREVQYF TGTGCCAGCAGCCCACGCCAGCGGGAGGTGCAGTACTTC
TRBJ1-2 NA NA 12 TRBV3-1/TRBV3-2 CAGNREVDGYTF TGTGCCGGGAACAGGGAAGTCGATGGCTACACCTTC
TRBJ2-5 TRBD1 once 16 TRBV6-2/TRBV6-3 CASSYSGQGVEETQYF TGTGCCAGCAGTTACTCGGGACAGGGGGTGGAAGAGACCCAGTACTTC
TRBJ1-1 TRBD1 few 12 TRBV7-9 CASSGDSPEAFF TGTGCCAGCAGTGGGGACAGCCCTGAAGCTTTCTTT
TRBJ1-5 NA once 18 TRBV21-1 CASSKARHRGRGNQPQHF TGTGCCAGCAGCAAAGCGAGGCACAGGGGCCGAGGAAATCAGCCCCAGCATTTT
TRBJ1-6 NA NA 13 TRBV30 CAWSMQDNSPLHF TGTGCCTGGAGTATGCAGGATAATTCACCCCTCCACTTT
TRBJ2-7 NA NA 15 TRBV4-2 CASSLEDSFSYEQYF TGTGCCAGCAGCCTGGAGGACAGTTTCTCCTACGAGCAGTACTTC
TRBJ2-1 TRBD2 NA 15 TRBV9 CASSEAGDHYNEQFF TGTGCCAGCAGCGAGGCGGGGGACCACTACAATGAGCAGTTCTTC
TRBJ1-2 TRBD1 NA 15 TRBV28 CASSLEDREGYGYTF TGTGCCAGCAGTTTAGAGGACAGGGAGGGCTATGGCTACACCTTC
TRBJ1-2 NA NA 15 TRBV24-1 CATSEKGQANYGYTF TGTGCCACCAGTGAAAAGGGACAAGCTAACTATGGCTACACCTTC
TRBJ2-7 TRBD2 NA 15 TRBV27 CASRLGLAGSYEQYF TGTGCCAGCAGATTGGGACTAGCGGGATCCTACGAGCAGTACTTC
TRBJ2-5 NA NA 21 TRBV5-1 CASSIAPPTGIYKGYQETQYF TGCGCCAGCAGCATTGCTCCGCCTACAGGGATCTACAAAGGGTACCAAGAGACCCAGTACTTC
TRBJ2-4 NA NA 15 TRBV7-9 CASSLIDRAKNIQYF TGTGCCAGCAGCTTAATCGACAGGGCCAAAAACATTCAGTACTTC
TRBJ2-7 TRBD1 NA 15 TRBV7-2 CASSSPGQGPYEQYF TGTGCCAGCAGCTCCCCGGGACAGGGTCCTTACGAGCAGTACTTC
TRBJ2-1 NA NA 15 TRBV5-6 CASSADSQPRDEQFF TGTGCCAGCAGCGCCGACAGCCAACCACGGGATGAGCAGTTCTTC
TRBJ1-6 NA NA 16 TRBV6-5 CASSYAESSYNSPLHF TGTGCCAGCAGTTACGCGGAGAGCTCCTATAATTCACCCCTCCACTTT
TRBJ2-3 NA NA 17 TRBV2 CASSELGAGDYTDTQYF TGTGCCAGCAGTGAGTTAGGGGCAGGGGACTACACAGATACGCAGTATTTT
TRBJ2-1 TRBD2 once 16 TRBV5-8 CASSRWTSARGNEQFF TGTGCCAGCAGCCGGTGGACTAGCGCCCGGGGGAATGAGCAGTTCTTC
TRBJ2-2 NA NA 14 TRBV2 CASSERGRTGELFF TGTGCCAGCAGTGAAAGAGGCCGAACCGGGGAGCTGTTTTTT
TRBJ1-2 NA NA 13 TRBV5-4 CASSLEGGDGYTF TGTGCCAGCAGCTTGGAGGGGGGGGATGGCTACACCTTC
TRBJ1-1 NA NA 13 TRBV10-3 CAISDYRETEAFF TGTGCCATCAGTGACTACAGGGAAACTGAAGCTTTCTTT
TRBJ2-2 TRBD1 NA 16 TRBV6-2/TRBV6-3 CASSYRQGANTGELFF TGTGCCAGCAGTTACCGACAGGGGGCAAACACCGGGGAGCTGTTTTTT